This is a list of T cell receptor beta chains from one sample in a study of T cell repertoires in cytomegalovirus infection. TCRdb re-called the reads through MiXCR, storing one row per CDR3 protein. The data hold some 180,000 distinct CDR3 sequences, with roughly 9% observed a single time. The specimen was PBMCs. The source is a human donor in good health (CMV status not recorded). Some clones in this sample may be carry-over from other donors' samples. Both conserved end residues are part of each CDR3. A D gene is named only where the DNA matches it firmly. The listing skips clone size in some rows; elsewhere it reads once, few, many or a size class.

clone size: many; J gene: TRBJ2-3; V gene: TRBV7-2; D gene: TRBD2; CDR3 DNA: TGTGCCAGCAGCTTGCGACTAGCGGGGGGGCGGTTATCAGATACGCAGTATTTT; CDR3 protein: CASSLRLAGGRLSDTQYF
clone size: many; J gene: TRBJ1-5; V gene: TRBV12-3/TRBV12-4; D gene: TRBD1; CDR3 DNA: TGTGCCAGCAGCGCGACAGGGCTTAGCAATCAGCCCCAGCATTTT; CDR3 protein: CASSATGLSNQPQHF
clone size: many; J gene: TRBJ2-5; V gene: TRBV20-1; D gene: TRBD2; CDR3 DNA: TGCAGTGCTACCAGAGACAGCGGGACCCAAGAGACCCAGTACTTC; CDR3 protein: CSATRDSGTQETQYF
clone size: -; J gene: TRBJ2-1; V gene: TRBV28; D gene: -; CDR3 DNA: TGTGCCAGCAGGGAGGACCATCCGGTCTCCTACAATGAGCAGTTCTTC; CDR3 protein: CASREDHPVSYNEQFF
clone size: -; J gene: TRBJ2-7; V gene: TRBV9; D gene: -; CDR3 DNA: TGTGCCAGCAGCGTAGACGGGTCCACTGCCTCCTACGAGCAGTACTTC; CDR3 protein: CASSVDGSTASYEQYF
clone size: once; J gene: TRBJ2-5; V gene: TRBV3-1; D gene: -; CDR3 DNA: TGTGCCAGCAGCCAAGAGGTTAGCCAGCGGACCCAGTACTTC; CDR3 protein: CASSQEVSQRTQYF
clone size: many; J gene: TRBJ2-2; V gene: TRBV7-2; D gene: -; CDR3 DNA: TGTGCCAGCAGCTTAGGACAGGTTAAGACCGGGGAGCTGTTTTTT; CDR3 protein: CASSLGQVKTGELFF
clone size: many; J gene: TRBJ2-3; V gene: TRBV7-9; D gene: -; CDR3 DNA: TGTGCCAGCAGCCCACGAGGGTCAAGCACAGATACGCAGTATTTT; CDR3 protein: CASSPRGSSTDTQYF
clone size: many; J gene: TRBJ2-7; V gene: TRBV7-2; D gene: TRBD1; CDR3 DNA: TGTGCCAGCAGCCCCCAGGACAGGCCCGACTACGAGCAGTACTTC; CDR3 protein: CASSPQDRPDYEQYF
clone size: many; J gene: TRBJ2-5; V gene: TRBV11-3; D gene: -; CDR3 DNA: TGTGCCAGCAGCAGAACGGGAGAGACCCAGTACTTC; CDR3 protein: CASSRTGETQYF
clone size: many; J gene: TRBJ2-7; V gene: TRBV29-1; D gene: -; CDR3 DNA: TGCAGCGTTGAACTTCAGACCTACGAGCAGTACTTC; CDR3 protein: CSVELQTYEQYF
clone size: once; J gene: TRBJ1-1; V gene: TRBV19; D gene: -; CDR3 DNA: TGTGCCAGTAGACAAAGGCAGGGGAGCACTGAAGCTTTCTTT; CDR3 protein: CASRQRQGSTEAFF
clone size: -; J gene: TRBJ2-5; V gene: TRBV2; D gene: TRBD1; CDR3 DNA: TGTGCCAGCAGAGGGATGACAGGGGCCGAGACCCAGTACTTC; CDR3 protein: CASRGMTGAETQYF
clone size: many; J gene: TRBJ2-1; V gene: TRBV10-3; D gene: TRBD1; CDR3 DNA: TGTGCCATCAGTGCTTCCGGGACAGGGAACTACAATGAGCAGTTCTTC; CDR3 protein: CAISASGTGNYNEQFF
clone size: few; J gene: TRBJ1-2; V gene: TRBV3-1; D gene: -; CDR3 DNA: TGTGCCAGCAGCCAAGACCACTATGGCTACACCTTC; CDR3 protein: CASSQDHYGYTF
clone size: many; J gene: TRBJ1-5; V gene: TRBV7-8; D gene: TRBD1; CDR3 DNA: TGTGCCAGCAGCAAAAGCGGGGGACAGGGGGCTGGGTTTCAGCCCCAGCATTTT; CDR3 protein: CASSKSGGQGAGFQPQHF